Reported below is one TCR beta chain. V dropped 4 bases and J dropped 5; count of bases not matched to a gene: 6. Germline CDR1 is SGHRS and CDR2 is YFSETQ. The CDR3 sequence is 14 residues long. This entry belongs to a study of control samples from healthy donors and cancer patients. The repertoire was sequenced with immunoSEQ multiplex PCR; TCRdb's copy has only in-frame clones and lacks some. The sample contains 100,000 to 150,000 clones, around 92% of which appear only once. The TCR originated in a woman aged 45 to 65 in good health. What was sequenced was blood. The chain carries TRBV5-1 and TRBJ2-7; 10 bases agree with TRBD1. CDR3 loop: CASSRGQGSNEQYF. CDR3 DNA sequence: TGCGCCAGCAGCCGGGGACAGGGGAGTAACGAGCAGTACTTC.